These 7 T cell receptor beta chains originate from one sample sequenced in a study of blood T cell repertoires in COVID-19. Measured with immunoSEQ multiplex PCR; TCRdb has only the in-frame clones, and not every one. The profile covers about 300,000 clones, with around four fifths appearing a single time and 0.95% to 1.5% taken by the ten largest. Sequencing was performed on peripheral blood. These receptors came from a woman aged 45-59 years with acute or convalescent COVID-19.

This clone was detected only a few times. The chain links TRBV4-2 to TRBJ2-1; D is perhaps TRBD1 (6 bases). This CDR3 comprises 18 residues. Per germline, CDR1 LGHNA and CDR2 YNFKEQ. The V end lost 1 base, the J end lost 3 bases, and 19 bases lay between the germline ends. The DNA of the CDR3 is TGTGCCAGCAGCCAAGGGACAGTTCTACCCTTCCTCTACAATGAGCAGTTCTTC. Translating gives CASSQGTVLPFLYNEQFF.

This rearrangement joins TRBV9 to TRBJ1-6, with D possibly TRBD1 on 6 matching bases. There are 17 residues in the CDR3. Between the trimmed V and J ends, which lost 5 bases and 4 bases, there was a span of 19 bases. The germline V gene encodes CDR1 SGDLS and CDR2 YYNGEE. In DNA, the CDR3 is TGTGCCAGCAGTTCCCCCAGGGGCCGCGAGTATAATTCACCCCTCCACTTT. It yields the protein CASSSPRGREYNSPLHF.

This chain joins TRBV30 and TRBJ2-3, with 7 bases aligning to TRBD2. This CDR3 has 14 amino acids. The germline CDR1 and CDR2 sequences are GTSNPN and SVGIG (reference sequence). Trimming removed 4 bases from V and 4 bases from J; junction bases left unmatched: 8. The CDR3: CAWTSGLSSDTQYF. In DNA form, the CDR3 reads TGTGCCTGGACTAGCGGACTCTCTTCAGATACGCAGTATTTT.

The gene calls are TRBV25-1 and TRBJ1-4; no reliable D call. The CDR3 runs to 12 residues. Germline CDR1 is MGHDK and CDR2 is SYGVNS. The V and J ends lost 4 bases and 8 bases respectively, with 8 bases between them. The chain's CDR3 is CASSVAGEKLFF. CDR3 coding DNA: TGTGCCAGCAGTGTAGCGGGAGAAAAACTGTTTTTT.

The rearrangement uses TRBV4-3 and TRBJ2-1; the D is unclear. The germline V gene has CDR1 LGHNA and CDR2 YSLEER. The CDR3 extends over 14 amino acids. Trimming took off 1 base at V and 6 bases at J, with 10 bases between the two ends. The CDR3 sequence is CASSQGIGVNEQFF. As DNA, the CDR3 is TGCGCCAGCAGCCAAGGGATCGGAGTCAATGAGCAGTTCTTC.

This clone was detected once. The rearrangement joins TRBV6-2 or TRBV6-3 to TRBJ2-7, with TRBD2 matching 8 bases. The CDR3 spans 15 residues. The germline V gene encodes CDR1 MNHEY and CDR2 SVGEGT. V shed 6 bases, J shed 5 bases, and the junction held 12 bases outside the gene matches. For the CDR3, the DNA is TGTGCCAGCAGCCCTCGGGAGCGGGAGTCCCACGAGCAGTACTTC. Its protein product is CASSPRERESHEQYF.

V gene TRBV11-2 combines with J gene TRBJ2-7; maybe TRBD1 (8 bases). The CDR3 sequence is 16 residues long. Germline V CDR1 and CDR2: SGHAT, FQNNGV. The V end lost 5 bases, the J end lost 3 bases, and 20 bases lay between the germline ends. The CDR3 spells CASSIYGTGGGYEQYV. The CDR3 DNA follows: TGTGCCAGCAGCATATACGGAACAGGGGGGGGCTACGAGCAGTACGTC.